This T cell receptor beta chain was captured by sequencing in a study of cytomegalovirus exposure and HLA in healthy donors. This clone was seen only a few times. Its antigen is unknown. CDR1 is LNHNV and CDR2 is YYDKDF in the germline V gene (reference sequence). The CDR3 totals 16 residues. The ends were cut back, 0 bases at V and 1 base at J, with 9 bases in the middle. Study-wide results and caveats: The authors enumerated 150 to 200 TCR beta chains as linked to cytomegalovirus.

With 60 Vbeta and 13 Jbeta primers, the PCR was carried out. Sequencing used immunoSEQ multiplex PCR; TCRdb keeps in-frame clones, though not all of them. The sample shows some 190,000 clones, 82% of them seen only once. Sequencing was done on a sample of PBMCs. The TCR originated in a man aged 35 to 55 in good health and CMV-seronegative. The chain has TRBV15 and TRBJ2-2; possible D gene TRBD2, 6 bases. The CDR3 DNA is TGTGCCACCAGCAGAGAACGTAGCGGGAACACCGGGGAGCTGTTTTTT. This gives the protein CATSRERSGNTGELFF.